These 29 T cell receptor beta chains were sequenced from one sample in a study of OX40 agonist ivuxolimab in advanced cancers. Sequenced by immunoSEQ multiplex PCR; TCRdb stores in-frame clones only, minus some. The table records tens of thousands of clones, approximately 88% of them present only once. The sample in question was CD4+ or CD8+ T cells sorted from blood, obtained in a trial of the OX40 agonist ivuxolimab. The receptor set was obtained from an adult with an advanced solid tumor such as melanoma, head and neck, liver or kidney cancer.

V gene TRBV7-9 combines with J gene TRBJ1-1, with D hard to call. Trimming pared 1 base from V and 9 bases from J, leaving 15 bases between. The CDR3 extends over 14 amino acids. Germline CDR1 reads SEHNR; CDR2 reads FQNEAQ (reference sequence). The chain's CDR3 is CASSLVAGQRQAFF. CDR3 in DNA: TGTGCCAGCAGCTTAGTCGCCGGCCAAAGGCAAGCTTTCTTT.

This clone has only a few counts. This chain joins TRBV7-9 and TRBJ2-5; 13 bases are shared with TRBD2. Per the germline V gene, CDR1 is SEHNR and CDR2 is FQNEAQ (reference sequence). The CDR3 length is 16 residues. V lost 5 bases, J lost 5 bases, and 8 bases stayed unmatched. CDR3 in DNA: TGTGCCAGCAGCCGGACCGGACTAGCGGGAGCGGAGACCCAGTACTTC. The encoded protein is CASSRTGLAGAETQYF.

V gene TRBV10-3 combines with J gene TRBJ2-1; maybe TRBD2 (5 bases). Trimming removed 1 base at V and 8 bases at J, with 21 bases between. Germline V gene data show CDR1 as ENHRY and CDR2 as SYGVKD. The CDR3 loop spans 17 amino acids. CDR3 sequence reads: CAISEFRVPSSSDEQFF. CDR3 nucleotides: TGTGCCATCAGTGAGTTCCGAGTCCCGTCTAGCTCCGATGAGCAGTTCTTC.

The genes are TRBV19 and TRBJ2-1; 7 nucleotides line up with TRBD2. V was pared by 6 bases and J by 9 bases, with 17 bases of the junction left unmatched. The CDR3 extends over 16 amino acids. Germline assignment: CDR1 LNHDA and CDR2 SQIVND (reference sequence). The CDR3 sequence: CASRPGLEVGPIEQFF. CDR3 coding DNA: TGTGCCAGTAGGCCAGGACTAGAGGTAGGCCCTATTGAGCAGTTCTTC. Together with reference TRBV19 and TRBJ2-1, the CDR3 gives the full variable domain: DGGITQSPKYLFRKEGQNVTLSCEQNLNHDAMYWYRQDPGQGLRLIYYSQIVNDFQKGDIAEGYSVSREKKESFPLTVTSAQKNPTAFYLCASRPGLEVGPIEQFFGPGTRLTVL.

This rearrangement joins TRBV6-4 to TRBJ2-2, with 10 positions matching TRBD2. Germline assignment: CDR1 MRHNA and CDR2 SNTAGT. The junction had 1 base not matched to a gene; V was cut back by 4 bases and J by 2 bases. The CDR3 runs to 15 residues. This chain's CDR3 is CASSASGRNTGELFF. Written as DNA, the CDR3 is TGTGCCAGCAGTGCTAGCGGGAGAAACACCGGGGAGCTGTTTTTT.

This clone appeared once. The chain couples TRBV4-2 to TRBJ2-7; 8 bases are a match to TRBD2. CDR3 length equals 13 residues. The V and J ends lost 7 bases and 8 bases, in that order; junction bases with no gene match: 10. Germline V gene lookup returns CDR1 LGHNA and CDR2 YNFKEQ. CDR3 loop: CASTGGGLGQQYF. For the CDR3, the DNA is TGTGCCAGCACCGGCGGGGGGCTGGGCCAGCAGTACTTC.

V usage is TRBV11-2 and J usage is TRBJ1-4; TRBD1 agrees at 8 bases. The CDR3 is made up of 14 amino acids. J gave up 4 bases and V 9 bases, and 7 bases lay outside the gene matches. Per germline, CDR1 SGHAT and CDR2 FQNNGV. The CDR3 loop is CASGTGGFNEKLFF. In DNA, the CDR3 is TGTGCCAGTGGAACAGGGGGTTTTAATGAAAAACTGTTTTTT.

In this sample, this clone turned up once. The rearrangement links TRBV19 to TRBJ2-1; tentative D call: TRBD2 (6 bases). The V gene's germline CDR1 is LNHDA and CDR2 SQIVND (reference sequence). Trimming removed 5 bases at V and 7 bases at J, with 24 bases between. This CDR3 contains 17 residues. The CDR3 nucleotides read TGTGCCAGTAGTCCCTTGGGTGGGCGGGACGGCTGGAATGAGCAGTTCTTC. It codes for CASSPLGGRDGWNEQFF.

The chain joins TRBV18 to TRBJ2-3; TRBD2 is a possible D gene (6 bases). The CDR3 totals 18 residues. Germline assignment: CDR1 KGHSH and CDR2 LQKENI. V shed 3 bases and J shed 5 bases, with 24 bases lying between them. The CDR3 is CASSPVQGYGSSIDTQYF. DNA of the CDR3: TGTGCCAGCTCACCCGTCCAAGGGTACGGGAGTTCCATAGATACGCAGTATTTT.

This chain uses TRBV11-3 with TRBJ2-7; 8 nucleotides align to TRBD2. This CDR3 spans 15 amino acids. CDR1 SGHNT and CDR2 YENEEA come from the germline V gene. V lost 6 bases and J lost 3; bases outside the gene matches: 10. The DNA for the CDR3 is TGTGCCAGCAGTCGTTATAGCGGGATAGGCTACGAGCAGTACTTC. The encoded protein is CASSRYSGIGYEQYF.

The chain couples TRBV5-6 to TRBJ2-3; 8 bases fit TRBD2. There are 15 residues in the CDR3. CDR1 and CDR2 from the germline V gene are SGHDT and YYEEEE. After removal of 6 bases from V and 2 bases from J, the junction contained 8 bases not matched to a gene. Here the CDR3 reads CASIKLAADTDTQYF. CDR3 coding DNA: TGTGCCAGCATCAAACTAGCGGCCGACACAGATACGCAGTATTTT.

The V and J genes are TRBV27 and TRBJ2-1; tentatively, D is TRBD2 (6 bases). The CDR3 is made up of 16 amino acids. The V end was cut by 4 bases, the J end by 5 bases, with 18 bases between. The germline gives CDR1 MNHEY, CDR2 SMNVEV (reference sequence). In DNA, the CDR3 is TGTGCCAGCAGTTGGGACTCCCCGGCGGGGCACAATGAGCAGTTCTTC. Protein product: CASSWDSPAGHNEQFF.

V usage is TRBV27 and J usage is TRBJ2-7; the match to TRBD1 covers 9 bases. The CDR3 is made up of 15 amino acids. Germline values: CDR1 MNHEY, CDR2 SMNVEV (reference sequence). J gave up 3 bases and V 0 bases, and 3 bases lay outside the gene matches. This chain's CDR3 is CASSLSGQGFYEQYF. In nucleotides, the CDR3 is TGTGCCAGCAGTTTATCGGGACAGGGCTTCTACGAGCAGTACTTC.

V and J are TRBV6-1 and TRBJ2-2; D is uncertain. The CDR3 runs 12 residues. V dropped 3 bases and J dropped 4 bases, with 3 bases sitting between them. The germline gives CDR1 MNHNS, CDR2 SASEGT. CDR3 bases: TGTGCCAGCAGTGACGGCACCGGGGAGCTGTTTTTT. This encodes CASSDGTGELFF.

The chain employs TRBV2 and TRBJ2-3; 15 bases are shared with TRBD2. The germline V gene has CDR1 SNHLY and CDR2 FYNNEI. The trim removed 6 bases at V and 0 bases at J, leaving 7 bases unmatched. This CDR3 is 18 amino acids long. This chain's CDR3 is CASRSGLAGGASTDTQYF. CDR3 DNA sequence: TGTGCCAGCAGATCGGGACTAGCGGGAGGAGCTAGCACAGATACGCAGTATTTT.

This clone was detected only a few times. The CDR3 loop is CASSSNDQGYGEQYF. DNA of the CDR3: TGTGCCAGCAGCTCCAATGACCAAGGATATGGCGAGCAGTACTTC. This sequence joins TRBV7-9 and TRBJ2-7, with no clear D. Germline CDR1 and CDR2: SEHNR and FQNEAQ (reference sequence). The CDR3 spans 15 residues. V lost 4 bases and J 6 bases, leaving 19 bases between the germline ends.

J is TRBJ2-2 and V is TRBV19; 10 bases are shared with TRBD1. The junction had 11 bases not matched to a gene; V was cut back by 7 bases and J by 6 bases. CDR1 and CDR2 from the germline V gene are LNHDA and SQIVND (reference sequence). The CDR3 has 16 residues. The CDR3 DNA reads TGTGCCAGTATTGACTGGGACAGGGGTTTTGCCGGGGAGCTGTTTTTT. Its protein product is CASIDWDRGFAGELFF.

This clone was seen a handful of times. The chain employs TRBV10-2 and TRBJ1-1; D gene uncertain. CDR3 length equals 14 residues. Germline CDR1 and CDR2: WSHSY and SAAADI. The V and J ends lost 8 bases and 1 base respectively, with 14 bases between them. The DNA for the CDR3 is TGCGCCAGCTGCGTTCGGCAGGCGAACACTGAAGCTTTCTTT. Amino acids: CASCVRQANTEAFF.

The chain recombines TRBV7-9 with TRBJ2-7; TRBD1 is a possible D gene (6 bases). The germline V gene has CDR1 SEHNR and CDR2 FQNEAQ (reference sequence). The CDR3 extends over 14 amino acids. V lost 7 bases, J lost 3 bases, and 16 bases lay in between. CDR3 in amino acids: CASTGTRNLYEQYF. CDR3 coding DNA: TGTGCCAGCACTGGGACACGCAATCTCTACGAGCAGTACTTC.

The V gene is TRBV7-9, the J gene TRBJ2-2, with TRBD2 as a possible D gene (5 bases). CDR1 is SEHNR, CDR2 FQNEAQ, per germline (reference sequence). V dropped 5 bases and J dropped 6 bases, with 16 bases sitting between them. The CDR3 is 15 amino acids. The CDR3 DNA reads as TGTGCCAGCAGCCGCCCCCGGGGAGAGGCCGGGGAGCTGTTTTTT. Residues: CASSRPRGEAGELFF.

V is TRBV7-6 and J is TRBJ1-1; possible D gene TRBD1, 5 bases. The CDR3 length is 15 residues. Trimming left V 5 bases short and J 1 base short, with 14 bases between. Per germline, CDR1 SGHVS and CDR2 FNYEAQ. CDR3 residues: CASSPGGGRNTEAFF. In DNA, the CDR3 is TGTGCCAGCAGCCCCGGGGGAGGGAGGAACACTGAAGCTTTCTTT. The full variable domain, with the rest looked up from reference TRBV7-6 and TRBJ1-1, is GAGVSQSPRYKVTKRGQDVALRCDPISGHVSLYWYRQALGQGPEFLTYFNYEAQQDKSGLPNDRFSAERPEGSISTLTIQRTEQRDSAMYRCASSPGGGRNTEAFFGQGTRLTVV.

This chain connects TRBV4-2 to TRBJ2-1, with D possibly matching TRBD2 (7 bases). The V end lost 0 bases, the J end lost 10 bases, and 22 bases lay between the germline ends. The CDR3 extends over 17 amino acids. CDR1 and CDR2 from the germline V gene are LGHNA and YNFKEQ. CDR3 sequence (DNA): TGTGCCAGCAGCCAAGAGATGGGGGGGCTTCGGGATAGGGAGCAGTTCTTC. Its translation is CASSQEMGGLRDREQFF.

The chain employs TRBV28 and TRBJ2-2; TRBD1 aligns across 10 bases. This CDR3 has 16 amino acids. Germline CDR1 is MDHEN and CDR2 is SYDVKM. The V segment lost 5 bases and the J segment 6 bases; nucleotides outside the gene matches: 9. The CDR3 protein is CASSRGQGLNPGELFF. CDR3 nucleotides: TGTGCCAGCAGTCGGGGACAGGGGTTGAATCCCGGGGAGCTGTTTTTT.

V and J are TRBV7-2 and TRBJ1-4, with a tentative D call TRBD1 (5 bases). The length of the CDR3 is 18 residues. V lost 5 bases to trimming and J lost 0 bases, with 19 bases between them. From germline, CDR1 is SGHTA and CDR2 FQGNSA. The CDR3, as DNA: TGTGCCAGCAGCCCCACTGGCCAGGGTAGGTCAACTAATGAAAAACTGTTTTTT. Translating it yields CASSPTGQGRSTNEKLFF.

The CDR3 bases are TGTGCCAGCAGCAAGTACGACGGACAGGGATCAGTCTACCACTACGAGCAGTACTTC. This translates into CASSKYDGQGSVYHYEQYF. The rearrangement uses TRBV27 and TRBJ2-7; 8 bases are shared with TRBD1. CDR1 is MNHEY and CDR2 is SMNVEV in the germline V gene (reference sequence). The CDR3 runs 19 residues. The V and J ends lost 6 bases and 3 bases, in that order; junction bases with no gene match: 22.

The V call is TRBV10-3, the J call TRBJ2-7; a possible D gene is TRBD1 (6 bases). Trimming took off 5 bases at V and 3 bases at J, with 11 bases between the two ends. The germline V gene has CDR1 ENHRY and CDR2 SYGVKD. This CDR3 has 13 residues. CDR3 in DNA: TGTGCCATCAGTCTAAACAGGGTCTACGAGCAGTACTTC. Protein: CAISLNRVYEQYF.

The chain is built from TRBV6-5 and TRBJ2-7; possibly TRBD1 or TRBD2 for D (5 bases each). Per germline, CDR1 MNHEY and CDR2 SVGAGI. V gave up 10 bases and J gave up 0 bases, with 10 bases separating them. The CDR3 totals 12 residues. The CDR3 coding sequence is TGTGCCATCGGGACCCTCTCCTACGAGCAGTACTTC. As protein: CAIGTLSYEQYF.

The chain uses TRBV27 and TRBJ2-7; TRBD1 matches at 10 bases. V dropped 3 bases and J dropped 6; count of bases not matched to a gene: 11. The CDR3 is 16 amino acids. Germline values: CDR1 MNHEY, CDR2 SMNVEV (reference sequence). CDR3 DNA sequence: TGTGCCAGCAGTTTGGGGGGAGGGACAGGGGTAGTCGAGCAGTACTTC. It encodes CASSLGGGTGVVEQYF.

To note about this clone: Other DNA sequences from this sample encode an identical CDR3 as well. The chain couples TRBV7-9 to TRBJ1-5; D call uncertain. Germline-derived CDR1 and CDR2 are SEHNR and FQNEAQ (reference sequence). V was pared by 1 base and J by 2 bases, with 0 bases between. The CDR3 extends over 12 amino acids. The CDR3: CASSLGNQPQHF. CDR3 DNA sequence: TGTGCCAGCAGCTTAGGCAATCAGCCCCAGCATTTT.